The 14 T cell receptor beta chains below were found in one sample sequenced in a study of early T cells in non-severe SARS-CoV-2 infection. One entry per CDR3 protein, called by TCRdb with MiXCR from the 5' RACE reads. The table includes about 70,000 distinct CDR3 sequences, around 13% detected once. The source material was whole blood. These receptors were collected from an adult who was a healthcare worker with PCR-confirmed SARS-CoV-2 infection or an uninfected control (not recorded which).

The sample holds many counts of this clonotype. The chain couples TRBV27 to TRBJ2-7; D may be TRBD2 (6 bases). Trimming removed 8 bases from V and 4 bases from J, with 15 bases in between. Germline V gene sequence: CDR1 MNHEY, CDR2 SMNVEV (reference sequence). The CDR3 totals 13 residues. The CDR3 is CASSPGVEYEQYF. The CDR3 nucleotides are TGTGCCAGCTCGCCGGGGGTGGAATACGAGCAGTACTTC.

A few counts support this clonotype. Since a much larger clone is just one base distant, this may be a read error. The rearrangement joins TRBV7-2 to TRBJ2-1, with D uncertain. CDR1 and CDR2 (germline): SGHTA, FQGNSA. Between the trimmed V and J ends, which lost 10 bases and 0 bases, there was a span of 10 bases. The CDR3 is 13 amino acids. The CDR3 is CANIPYSYNEQFF. For the CDR3, the DNA is TGTGCCAACATCCCGTACTCCTACAATGAGCAGTTCTTC.

This clonotype occurred many times. V and J are TRBV10-3 and TRBJ2-6; D gene uncertain. The germline gives CDR1 ENHRY, CDR2 SYGVKD. This CDR3 spans 13 amino acids. V lost 10 bases to trimming and J lost 3 bases, with 10 bases between them. CDR3 in amino acids: CATAPLGANVLTF. In DNA form, the CDR3 reads TGTGCCACCGCCCCCCTTGGGGCCAACGTCCTGACTTTC.

Many counts were recorded for this clonotype. V usage is TRBV6-2 or TRBV6-3 and J usage is TRBJ1-5; D ambiguous. The V end lost 6 bases, the J end lost 6 bases, and 21 bases lay between the germline ends. The CDR3 contains 16 residues. Looked up from germline, CDR1 is MNHEY and CDR2 is SVGEGT. The CDR3 DNA reads TGTGCCAGCAGCGACCGGACCTCCAGATTAAGTCAGCCCCAGCATTTT. Its translation is CASSDRTSRLSQPQHF.

This clonotype was observed many times. The chain recombines TRBV19 with TRBJ2-1; D possibly corresponds to TRBD1 (6 bases). CDR1 is LNHDA and CDR2 is SQIVND in the germline V gene (reference sequence). This CDR3 contains 19 residues. With 3 bases removed from V and 9 bases from J, the gap between germline ends came to 30 bases. As DNA, the CDR3 is TGTGCCAGTAGTATGAAAGGGGGAATAACCCTTATTAGGGCCGGTGAGCAGTTCTTC. Encoded protein: CASSMKGGITLIRAGEQFF.

In its sample, this clonotype was seen many times. The chain couples TRBV5-6 to TRBJ2-5; 7 positions match TRBD2. The V and J ends lost 1 base and 4 bases, in that order; junction bases with no gene match: 7. This CDR3 is built from 15 residues. Germline V CDR1 and CDR2: SGHDT, YYEEEE. CDR3 amino acids: CASSLSPGGRETQYF. The CDR3 DNA reads TGTGCCAGCAGCTTGTCTCCCGGGGGGAGAGAGACCCAGTACTTC.

This clonotype was found many times. The chain is built from TRBV6-2 or TRBV6-3 and TRBJ1-5, with D unresolved. This CDR3 is built from 13 residues. Trimming left V 4 bases short and J 1 base short, with 5 bases between. Germline assignment: CDR1 MNHEY and CDR2 SVGEGT. The CDR3: CASSLRSNQPQHF. The CDR3 DNA is TGTGCCAGCAGTTTGAGGAGCAATCAGCCCCAGCATTTT.

This clonotype was counted at least ten times. The rearrangement joins TRBV11-3 to TRBJ2-1; TRBD2 aligns across 8 bases. This CDR3 is 13 amino acids long. V shed 3 bases, J shed 8 bases, and the junction held 3 bases outside the gene matches. Per the germline V gene, CDR1 is SGHNT and CDR2 is YENEEA. CDR3 sequence: CASSLNGRDEQFF. CDR3 sequence (DNA): TGTGCCAGCAGCTTGAACGGGAGGGATGAGCAGTTCTTC.

This clonotype was counted many times. V and J are TRBV27 and TRBJ2-5; TRBD2 matches at 7 bases. In germline, CDR1 is MNHEY, CDR2 SMNVEV (reference sequence). Trimming cost V 6 bases and J 5 bases; bases outside gene matches: 6. The length of the CDR3 is 13 residues. Here the CDR3 reads CASRRESSETQYF. For the CDR3, the DNA is TGTGCCAGCAGGCGGGAGAGCAGCGAGACCCAGTACTTC.

This clonotype was counted many times. The DNA for the CDR3 is TGTGCCAGCAGCCCGAGAGAGGGGGGCCACGAGCAGTACTTC. The encoded protein is CASSPREGGHEQYF. This chain connects TRBV7-9 to TRBJ2-7; D could derive from TRBD1 or TRBD2 (6 bases each). CDR3 length: 14 residues. Germline values: CDR1 SEHNR, CDR2 FQNEAQ (reference sequence). V lost 5 bases and J 5 bases, leaving 16 bases between the germline ends.

J is TRBJ2-2 and V is TRBV4-2; 7 nucleotides line up with TRBD1. Trimming cost V 4 bases and J 6 bases; bases outside gene matches: 5. The CDR3 totals 14 residues. CDR1 and CDR2 from the germline V gene are LGHNA and YNFKEQ. CDR3 nucleotide sequence: TGTGCCAGCAGCCCAAGACAGGGATCCGGGGAGCTGTTTTTT. Protein product: CASSPRQGSGELFF.

This clonotype was seen repeatedly, ten times or more. The rearrangement links TRBV7-6 to TRBJ2-1, with 13 bases lining up with TRBD2. The V gene's germline CDR1 is SGHVS and CDR2 FNYEAQ. Losses at the gene ends were 4 bases for V and 9 bases for J; bases not matched to a gene: 6. There are 15 residues in the CDR3. CDR3 sequence reads: CASSSLAGGLGEQFF. CDR3 coding DNA: TGTGCCAGCAGCTCACTAGCGGGGGGGCTGGGTGAGCAGTTCTTC.

This clonotype was seen many times. The chain links TRBV5-6 to TRBJ2-5, with 15 bases identical to TRBD2. The CDR3 runs to 17 residues. V lost 1 base to trimming and J lost 0 bases; unmatched junction nucleotides: 1. CDR1 is SGHDT, CDR2 YYEEEE, per germline. The CDR3 loop is CASSLRTSGRDQETQYF. The CDR3 DNA reads TGTGCCAGCAGCTTGAGGACTAGCGGGAGGGACCAAGAGACCCAGTACTTC.

This clonotype showed up many times. The V and J genes are TRBV7-9 and TRBJ1-5; D not resolved. Germline values: CDR1 SEHNR, CDR2 FQNEAQ (reference sequence). This CDR3 is built from 12 residues. With 4 bases removed from V and 6 bases from J, the gap between germline ends came to 7 bases. The CDR3 region has the DNA TGTGCCAGCAGCTCGGGAAGTCAGCCCCAGCATTTT. Protein: CASSSGSQPQHF.